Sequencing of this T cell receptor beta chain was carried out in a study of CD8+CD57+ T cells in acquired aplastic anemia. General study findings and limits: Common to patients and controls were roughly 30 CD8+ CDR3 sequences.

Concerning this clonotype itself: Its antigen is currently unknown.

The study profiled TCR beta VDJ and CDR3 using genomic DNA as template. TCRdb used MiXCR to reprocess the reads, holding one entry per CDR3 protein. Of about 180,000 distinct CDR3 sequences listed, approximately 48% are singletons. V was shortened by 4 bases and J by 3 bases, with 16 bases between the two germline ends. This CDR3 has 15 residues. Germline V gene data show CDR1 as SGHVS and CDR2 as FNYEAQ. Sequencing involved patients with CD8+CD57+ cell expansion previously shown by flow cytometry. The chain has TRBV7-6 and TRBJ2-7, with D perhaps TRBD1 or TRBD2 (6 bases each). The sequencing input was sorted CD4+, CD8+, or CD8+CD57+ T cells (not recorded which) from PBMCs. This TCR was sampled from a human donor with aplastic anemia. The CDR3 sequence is CASSSTGRGLYEQYF. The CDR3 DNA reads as TGTGCCAGCAGCTCCACCGGCAGGGGACTCTACGAGCAGTACTTC.